This T cell receptor beta chain was captured in a study of spatial heterogeneity in lung cancer. Study-wide findings and caveats: Mutation tallies in tumors tracked expanded intratumoral alpha and beta TCR counts.

This clonotype is medium-sized. The antigen remains undetermined. This beta chain lies outside the target of a library built for alpha chains; its clone size means little. CDR1 is SGHTA and CDR2 is FQGNSA in the germline V gene. With 6 bases removed from V and 9 bases from J, the gap between germline ends came to 9 bases. This CDR3 has 11 residues. Described time point: sample taken at primary tumor resection. Using its own MiXCR run on the 5' RACE reads, TCRdb lists one record per CDR3 protein. Among under 20,000 distinct CDR3 sequences, approximately 10% were seen once, and the ten largest hold about a fifth.

The sample consisted of lung tumor tissue, taken at surgery. The chain is built from TRBV7-2 and TRBJ2-1, with TRBD1 as a possible D gene (5 bases). The sequence derives from a female donor with early-stage non-small cell lung cancer. The CDR3 loop reads CASSQGGEQFF. The CDR3 region has the DNA TGTGCCAGCAGTCAGGGTGGTGAGCAGTTCTTC. The entire variable domain, with the rest obtained from reference TRBV7-2 and TRBJ2-1, is as follows: GAGVSQSPSNKVTEKGKDVELRCDPISGHTALYWYRQSLGQGLEFLIYFQGNSAPDKSGLPSDRFSAERTGGSVSTLTIQRTQQEDSAVYLCASSQGGEQFFGPGTRLTVL.